Listed below are T cell receptor beta chains from one sample, sequenced in a study of blood T cell repertoires in COVID-19. The assay was immunoSEQ multiplex PCR, and TCRdb's table has in-frame clones only and misses some. This repertoire shows 140,000 to 150,000 clones, about nine tenths found once; its top ten account for under 3%. The material sequenced was peripheral blood. The receptor set was obtained from a human donor in a cohort sampled during active COVID-19. Each CDR3 is given with its conserved first and last residue. D genes are given only for firm matches. Clone size is not always given. Where it is, it says once, few, many or a class for expanded clones.

clone_size: NA
d_call: TRBD1
j_call: TRBJ1-6
v_call: TRBV7-9
cdr3_aa: CASSRKPGTGQFSPLHF
cdr3_nt: TGTGCCAGCAGCCGGAAACCCGGGACAGGGCAGTTTTCACCCCTCCACTTT

clone_size: NA
d_call: TRBD2
j_call: TRBJ2-3
v_call: TRBV9
cdr3_aa: CASSVSLSGRSTDTQYF
cdr3_nt: TGTGCCAGCAGCGTATCACTCAGCGGGAGGTCGACAGATACGCAGTATTTT

clone_size: once
d_call: NA
j_call: TRBJ2-7
v_call: TRBV7-3
cdr3_aa: CASSTLGGRYEQYF
cdr3_nt: TGTGCCAGCAGCACCCTCGGAGGGAGGTACGAGCAGTACTTC

clone_size: NA
d_call: TRBD1
j_call: TRBJ1-5
v_call: TRBV28
cdr3_aa: CASSGGGQGVGQPQHF
cdr3_nt: TGTGCCAGCAGTGGGGGAGGACAGGGGGTGGGTCAGCCCCAGCATTTT

clone_size: NA
d_call: TRBD1
j_call: TRBJ2-5
v_call: TRBV5-1
cdr3_aa: CASSLGTGYQETQYF
cdr3_nt: TGCGCCAGCAGCTTGGGGACAGGGTACCAAGAGACCCAGTACTTC

clone_size: NA
d_call: TRBD2
j_call: TRBJ2-5
v_call: TRBV18
cdr3_aa: CASSPQAGVETQYF
cdr3_nt: TGTGCCAGCTCACCACAAGCGGGAGTGGAGACCCAGTACTTC

clone_size: NA
d_call: TRBD1
j_call: TRBJ2-7
v_call: TRBV5-1
cdr3_aa: CASSLQTGSTYEQYF
cdr3_nt: TGCGCCAGCAGCTTGCAGACAGGGTCTACCTACGAGCAGTACTTC

clone_size: once
d_call: NA
j_call: TRBJ2-5
v_call: TRBV7-9
cdr3_aa: CASSPDARQLETQYF
cdr3_nt: TGTGCCAGCAGCCCCGACGCTCGACAGTTGGAGACCCAGTACTTC

clone_size: NA
d_call: TRBD2
j_call: TRBJ2-1
v_call: TRBV11-3
cdr3_aa: CASSLEGGGASNEQFF
cdr3_nt: TGTGCCAGCAGCTTAGAAGGCGGGGGGGCCTCTAATGAGCAGTTCTTC

clone_size: NA
d_call: NA
j_call: TRBJ1-2
v_call: TRBV19
cdr3_aa: CASAFGLTVSNYGYTF
cdr3_nt: TGTGCCAGTGCCTTTGGGCTTACAGTTTCTAACTATGGCTACACCTTC

clone_size: NA
d_call: NA
j_call: TRBJ1-1
v_call: TRBV5-4
cdr3_aa: CASSLAGQSHSAFF
cdr3_nt: TGTGCCAGCAGCTTGGCCGGACAGAGCCATTCAGCTTTCTTT

clone_size: NA
d_call: TRBD2
j_call: TRBJ2-5
v_call: TRBV11-2
cdr3_aa: CASSLLKLAGGPETQYF
cdr3_nt: TGTGCCAGCAGCTTACTCAAATTAGCGGGGGGGCCAGAGACCCAGTACTTC

clone_size: NA
d_call: NA
j_call: TRBJ2-5
v_call: TRBV6-1
cdr3_aa: CASSEQGLLKRGTQYF
cdr3_nt: TGTGCCAGCAGTGAACAGGGCCTTTTGAAGAGAGGAACCCAGTACTTC